The 27 T cell receptor beta chains given below trace back to one sample, sequenced in a study of cytomegalovirus exposure and HLA in healthy donors. The PCR contained 60 Vbeta and 13 Jbeta primers. Assay: immunoSEQ multiplex PCR; the TCRdb copy retains only in-frame clones and omits some. The sample lists approximately 150,000 clones, approximately 80% occurring once. The specimen sequenced was PBMCs. All receptors come from a woman aged 35 to 49 in good health and CMV-seronegative.

This clone came up once. This sequence joins TRBV12-5 and TRBJ1-2; a weak D match, TRBD1 (5 bases). The germline V gene has CDR1 LGHNT and CDR2 FRNRAP. V was cut by 1 base and J by 8 bases, with 23 bases left in between. The CDR3 is 17 residues long. The CDR3 coding sequence is TGTGCTAGTGGTTTGGCCCTGGGGGGGGAGGAGGTAGACGGCTACACCTTC. Its translation: CASGLALGGEEVDGYTF.

This clone was detected a few times. The chain joins TRBV7-6 to TRBJ1-3; possibly TRBD1 for D (5 bases). Germline V gene sequence: CDR1 SGHVS, CDR2 FNYEAQ. The CDR3 length is 15 residues. Trimming stripped 1 base from V and 0 bases from J, with 7 bases between. The CDR3 DNA reads TGTGCCAGCAGCTTAGACAGGAGCTCTGGAAACACCATATATTTT. Protein sequence: CASSLDRSSGNTIYF.

The V and J genes are TRBV7-2 and TRBJ2-3; D gene ambiguous. V lost 1 base and J 0 bases, leaving 11 bases between the germline ends. Per germline, CDR1 SGHTA and CDR2 FQGNSA. This CDR3 contains 16 residues. The CDR3 sequence is CASSLVWRTSTDTQYF. CDR3 nucleotides: TGTGCCAGCAGCTTAGTGTGGAGAACTAGCACAGATACGCAGTATTTT.

The chain has TRBV6-5 and TRBJ1-1; tentative D call: TRBD1 (6 bases). The CDR3 has 15 residues. V was trimmed by 2 bases and J by 4 bases, leaving 14 bases between them. Germline CDR1 MNHEY, CDR2 SVGAGI. The DNA of the CDR3 is TGTGCCAGCAGTTACCATCCGAGGGGGGGCACTGAAGCTTTCTTT. It codes for CASSYHPRGGTEAFF.

This clone was seen once. The V gene is TRBV7-2, the J gene TRBJ1-6, with 11 nucleotides matching TRBD1. Losses at the gene ends were 5 bases for V and 9 bases for J; bases not matched to a gene: 9. Germline lookup yields CDR1 SGHTA and CDR2 FQGNSA. CDR3 length: 16 residues. The CDR3 sequence is CASSPTGTGGGSPLHF. The CDR3 DNA is TGTGCCAGCAGCCCAACCGGGACAGGGGGGGGTTCACCCCTCCACTTT.

The V call is TRBV7-2, the J call TRBJ1-2; D gene uncertain. V was clipped by 0 bases and J by 8 bases, with 10 bases between them. The germline V gene encodes CDR1 SGHTA and CDR2 FQGNSA. The CDR3 is made up of 13 amino acids. As DNA, the CDR3 is TGTGCCAGCAGCTTAGCTTTTAGGGAGGGCTACACCTTC. Translating it yields CASSLAFREGYTF.

The gene calls are TRBV18 and TRBJ1-3; no definite D call. Deletions cut 1 base from V and 4 bases from J, with 14 bases between. Germline CDR1 reads KGHSH; CDR2 reads LQKENI. This CDR3 spans 16 amino acids. The CDR3 sequence is CASSPQLSGEGNTIYF. The CDR3 DNA sequence: TGTGCCAGCTCACCACAATTGTCAGGCGAGGGAAACACCATATATTTT.

The gene calls are TRBV2 and TRBJ2-5; 11 nucleotides agree with TRBD2. The CDR3 covers 15 residues. Trimming removed 3 bases from V and 5 bases from J; junction bases left unmatched: 5. CDR1 SNHLY and CDR2 FYNNEI come from the germline V gene. The DNA for the CDR3 is TGTGCCAGCAGTGAGACTAGCGGGGTCGGGGAGACCCAGTACTTC. Protein: CASSETSGVGETQYF.

The CDR3 DNA sequence: TGTGCCAGCAGTGGTTCTTTAGAGCGGTACCAAGAGACCCAGTACTTC. Translation: CASSGSLERYQETQYF. This chain joins TRBV28 and TRBJ2-5, with D maybe TRBD2 (5 bases). This CDR3 contains 16 residues. V lost 5 bases to trimming and J lost 0 bases, with 16 bases between them. Looked up from germline, CDR1 is MDHEN and CDR2 is SYDVKM.

The V call is TRBV7-2, the J call TRBJ2-7, with TRBD2 identical over 14 bases. V was clipped by 7 bases and J by 0 bases; unmatched bases: 5. This CDR3 spans 16 amino acids. Germline CDR1 is SGHTA and CDR2 is FQGNSA. CDR3 coding DNA: TGTGCCAGCACCCGACTAGCGGGAGGGCCCTCCTACGAGCAGTACTTC. Its translation: CASTRLAGGPSYEQYF.

The rearrangement uses TRBV5-6 and TRBJ1-2; possible D gene TRBD1, 6 bases. The length of the CDR3 is 13 residues. Germline values: CDR1 SGHDT, CDR2 YYEEEE. V dropped 4 bases and J dropped 4 bases, with 11 bases sitting between them. Written as DNA, the CDR3 is TGTGCCAGCAGCCCCTACAGGGCCTATGGCTACACCTTC. Its protein product is CASSPYRAYGYTF.

About this clone itself: At the DNA level, this CDR3 is encoded by other sequences in the same sample as well. The chain has TRBV2 and TRBJ2-3, with TRBD2 matching over 8 bases. The CDR3 totals 14 residues. Germline CDR1 is SNHLY and CDR2 is FYNNEI. V lost 4 bases to trimming and J lost 4 bases; unmatched junction nucleotides: 4. This CDR3 reads CASSGVGGADTQYF. The CDR3 DNA sequence: TGTGCCAGCAGTGGAGTCGGGGGGGCAGATACGCAGTATTTT.

This clone has only a few counts. The J gene is TRBJ2-5, the V gene TRBV10-3, with TRBD1 matching 8 bases. The J call is in doubt because the DNA end fits TRBJ2-7 better. Germline V gene sequence: CDR1 ENHRY, CDR2 SYGVKD. The CDR3 spans 16 residues. The CDR3 bases are TGTGCCATCAGTGAGTCTCCGGGACAGGTCTCCTACGAGCAGTACTTC. Protein product: CAISESPGQVSYEQYF.

J is TRBJ2-2 and V is TRBV19; D perhaps matches TRBD1 (5 bases). The CDR3 is 15 amino acids. Germline values: CDR1 LNHDA, CDR2 SQIVND (reference sequence). Trimming removed 7 bases at V and 0 bases at J, with 12 bases between. This CDR3 reads CASTRDSANTGELFF. The CDR3 DNA sequence: TGTGCCAGTACTCGTGACAGCGCGAACACCGGGGAGCTGTTTTTT. The full variable domain, completed using reference TRBV19 and TRBJ2-2, is DGGITQSPKYLFRKEGQNVTLSCEQNLNHDAMYWYRQDPGQGLRLIYYSQIVNDFQKGDIAEGYSVSREKKESFPLTVTSAQKNPTAFYLCASTRDSANTGELFFGEGSRLTVL.

The V and J genes are TRBV7-2 and TRBJ2-5, with 7 positions matching TRBD2. CDR1 and CDR2 from the germline V gene are SGHTA and FQGNSA. Unmatched junction bases numbered 12, after V lost 6 bases and J lost 5 bases. CDR3 length equals 15 residues. CDR3 residues: CASRVGAGARETQYF. Written as DNA, the CDR3 is TGTGCCAGCAGGGTGGGTGCGGGAGCACGGGAGACCCAGTACTTC.

CDR3 residues: CASSLSAQGQETQYF. In DNA, the CDR3 is TGTGCCAGCAGCTTATCTGCGCAGGGCCAAGAGACCCAGTACTTC. The chain uses TRBV7-3 and TRBJ2-5; possibly TRBD1 for D (5 bases). Germline loops: CDR1 SGHTA, CDR2 FQGTGA. The CDR3 extends over 15 amino acids. The germline V and J ends were trimmed by 2 bases and 1 base, with 11 bases remaining between them.

The chain recombines TRBV5-1 with TRBJ1-3, with D possibly TRBD1 on 6 matching bases. Trimming took 4 bases from V and 3 from J, leaving 17 bases between them. In germline, CDR1 is SGHRS, CDR2 YFSETQ. CDR3 size: 16 residues. CDR3 amino acids: CASSHPDSASGNTIYF. The CDR3 bases are TGCGCCAGCAGCCATCCGGACAGTGCGAGTGGAAACACCATATATTTT.

This chain joins TRBV10-3 and TRBJ2-1; 10 bases are a match to TRBD2. The CDR3 consists of 15 residues. V lost 8 bases, J lost 8 bases, and 12 bases stayed unmatched. The germline V gene has CDR1 ENHRY and CDR2 SYGVKD. DNA of the CDR3: TGTGCCATCCTCCCGGGACTAGCGACGCAGGATGAGCAGTTCTTC. Protein product: CAILPGLATQDEQFF.

This chain connects TRBV4-3 to TRBJ2-1; 8 bases fit TRBD1. Germline V gene sequence: CDR1 LGHNA, CDR2 YSLEER. Trimming removed 4 bases from V and 8 bases from J; junction bases left unmatched: 10. The length of the CDR3 is 15 residues. The DNA of the CDR3 is TGCGCCAGCAGCCCTAATGAGGACAGGGTCCATGAGCAGTTCTTC. Translating gives CASSPNEDRVHEQFF.

V is TRBV6-1 and J is TRBJ1-3; D possibly corresponds to TRBD1 (6 bases). The CDR3 loop spans 15 amino acids. Germline CDR1 MNHNS, CDR2 SASEGT. V lost 4 bases, J lost 0 bases, and 10 bases lay in between. The CDR3 nucleotides read TGTGCCAGCAGTGGAGGACAGACCTCTGGAAACACCATATATTTT. This sequence encodes CASSGGQTSGNTIYF.

The chain combines TRBV27 with TRBJ2-3; possible D gene TRBD2, 6 bases. Germline CDR1 and CDR2: MNHEY and SMNVEV (reference sequence). The CDR3 totals 15 residues. V lost 7 bases and J lost 2, with 16 bases in between. CDR3 protein: CASNPWRGYTDTQYF. The CDR3 DNA reads as TGTGCCAGCAACCCTTGGAGGGGATACACAGATACGCAGTATTTT.

The chain links TRBV7-8 to TRBJ2-3; 7 positions match TRBD2. The CDR3 is 17 residues long. Germline assignment: CDR1 SGHVS and CDR2 FQNEAQ. The junction had 10 bases not matched to a gene; V was cut back by 1 base and J by 3 bases. The CDR3 DNA follows: TGTGCCAGCAGCTTAGAGCTTAGCGGGTTGGGGACAGATACGCAGTATTTT. Protein: CASSLELSGLGTDTQYF.

This clone appeared a single time. CDR3 protein: CASGPRDSGTGELFF. In nucleotides, the CDR3 is TGTGCTAGTGGTCCGAGGGACAGTGGCACCGGGGAGCTGTTTTTT. This rearrangement joins TRBV12-5 to TRBJ2-2; 7 bases fit TRBD1. V lost 5 bases to trimming and J lost 4 bases; unmatched junction nucleotides: 7. The CDR3 sequence is 15 residues long. CDR1 and CDR2 from the germline V gene are LGHNT and FRNRAP. Together with reference TRBV12-5 and TRBJ2-2, the CDR3 gives the full variable domain: DARVTQTPRHKVTEMGQEVTMRCQPILGHNTVFWYRQTMMQGLELLAYFRNRAPLDDSGMPKDRFSAEMPDATLATLKIQPSEPRDSAVYFCASGPRDSGTGELFFGEGSRLTVL.

The CDR3 DNA reads TGCGCCAGCAGCCTGATGGAGGAGCAGTACTTC. This translates into CASSLMEEQYF. The chain combines TRBV5-1 with TRBJ2-7; no firm D call. The CDR3 is 11 amino acids. Germline V gene data show CDR1 as SGHRS and CDR2 as YFSETQ. Deletions cut 4 bases from V and 7 bases from J, with 9 bases between. The full variable domain, in which reference TRBV5-1 and TRBJ2-7 provide the parts outside the CDR3, is KAGVTQTPRYLIKTRGQQVTLSCSPISGHRSVSWYQQTPGQGLQFLFEYFSETQRNKGNFPGRFSGRQFSNSRSEMNVSTLELGDSALYLCASSLMEEQYFGPGTRLTVT.

The chain uses TRBV28 and TRBJ1-2; no clear D gene. Germline V gives CDR1 MDHEN, CDR2 SYDVKM. This CDR3 comprises 11 residues. The V gene lost 4 bases and the J gene lost 8 bases, with 8 bases spanning the gap. CDR3 DNA sequence: TGTGCCAGCAGTTATCCTAGGGGCTACACCTTC. Amino acid sequence: CASSYPRGYTF.

CDR3 sequence reads: CASSSQTSTDTQYF. The CDR3, as DNA: TGTGCCAGTAGTTCCCAGACTAGCACAGATACGCAGTATTTT. The chain combines TRBV19 with TRBJ2-3; D unresolved. This CDR3 is 14 amino acids long. CDR1 is LNHDA, CDR2 SQIVND, per germline (reference sequence). V was cut by 5 bases and J by 0 bases, with 9 bases left in between.

V and J are TRBV5-1 and TRBJ2-2; 10 bases line up with TRBD2. CDR3 length: 16 residues. V lost 2 bases and J lost 3; bases outside the gene matches: 4. The germline V gene has CDR1 SGHRS and CDR2 YFSETQ. CDR3 bases: TGCGCCAGCAGCTTAGGACTAGCGGCAGACACCGGGGAGCTGTTTTTT. Translated, it gives CASSLGLAADTGELFF.